The clone carrying this T cell receptor (beta chain) was counted ten times or more. The data derive from a study of read filtering for tumor transcriptome and immune sequencing. V lost 0 bases, J lost 11 bases, and 19 bases lay in between. This CDR3 is built from 15 residues. The germline V gene encodes CDR1 MNHEY and CDR2 SVGEGT. The library was built from around 0.4 ug RNA with molecular barcoded adaptors for alpha/delta and beta/gamma chains. TCRdb used MiXCR to reprocess the reads, holding one entry per CDR3 protein. In the table there are approximately 65,000 distinct CDR3 sequences, about 14% of which are singletons.

The sample consisted of a population of CD138-negative cells sorted from bone marrow. The TCR was taken from a donor aged 40 or older with multiple myeloma. The chain carries TRBV6-2 or TRBV6-3 and TRBJ1-1; D unclear. The CDR3 sequence: CASSYSKSGRWEAFF. In DNA form, the CDR3 reads TGTGCCAGCAGTTACTCTAAGTCGGGTCGCTGGGAGGCTTTCTTT.